This is a list of T cell receptor beta chains from one sample in a study of PD-1 blockade in mismatch repair-deficient tumors. TCRdb's copy holds only in-frame clones and misses some; the assay was immunoSEQ multiplex PCR. This sample has some 84,000 clones; around 85% occur once, and the top ten carry about 2.6%. The sample consisted of peripheral blood, taken 12 weeks after starting pembrolizumab. These receptors all come from an adult with mismatch repair-deficient cancer. The CDR3 runs from the conserved cysteine through the conserved F or W. Fields, in order: clone size, V gene, J gene, D gene, CDR3 protein, CDR3 DNA. The D gene is left open where the match is weak. The size of a clone is reported for some rows only, either as once, few or many, or as a class for expanded clones.

clone size: NA
V gene: TRBV9
J gene: TRBJ2-7
D gene: TRBD2
CDR3 protein: CASSAAGTSGHEQYF
CDR3 DNA: TGTGCCAGCAGCGCCGCCGGGACTAGCGGGCACGAGCAGTACTTC

clone size: NA
V gene: TRBV5-6
J gene: TRBJ2-3
D gene: NA
CDR3 protein: CASSLDRIGTDTQYF
CDR3 DNA: TGTGCCAGCAGCTTGGACAGGATTGGAACAGATACGCAGTATTTT

clone size: NA
V gene: TRBV7-9
J gene: TRBJ2-5
D gene: TRBD2
CDR3 protein: CASSRGLHPETQYF
CDR3 DNA: TGTGCCAGCAGTCGGGGACTACACCCGGAGACCCAGTACTTC

clone size: NA
V gene: TRBV9
J gene: TRBJ2-3
D gene: TRBD2
CDR3 protein: CASTLGLAGVTDTQYF
CDR3 DNA: TGTGCCAGCACCCTCGGGCTAGCGGGAGTTACAGATACGCAGTATTTT

clone size: NA
V gene: TRBV4-2
J gene: TRBJ2-5
D gene: TRBD1
CDR3 protein: CASSQVRGRETQYF
CDR3 DNA: TGTGCCAGCAGCCAGGTCAGGGGGCGGGAGACCCAGTACTTC

clone size: NA
V gene: TRBV9
J gene: TRBJ2-7
D gene: NA
CDR3 protein: CASSGGYSDGFYEQYF
CDR3 DNA: TGTGCCAGCAGCGGCGGATACAGCGACGGATTTTACGAGCAGTACTTC

clone size: few
V gene: TRBV7-9
J gene: TRBJ2-3
D gene: TRBD1
CDR3 protein: CASSPPGQGRDTQYF
CDR3 DNA: TGTGCCAGCAGCCCACCGGGACAGGGGCGAGATACGCAGTATTTT

clone size: NA
V gene: TRBV12-5
J gene: TRBJ2-2
D gene: NA
CDR3 protein: CASGFAGTTSEELFF
CDR3 DNA: TGTGCTAGTGGTTTTGCCGGGACCACTTCGGAGGAGCTGTTTTTT

clone size: NA
V gene: TRBV5-4
J gene: TRBJ2-7
D gene: TRBD2
CDR3 protein: CASSRTGGSYEQYF
CDR3 DNA: TGTGCCAGCAGCCGGACGGGAGGCTCCTACGAGCAGTACTTC

clone size: NA
V gene: TRBV12-5
J gene: TRBJ1-2
D gene: NA
CDR3 protein: CASGLTSDYTF
CDR3 DNA: TGTGCTAGTGGCTTAACATCTGACTACACCTTC

clone size: once
V gene: TRBV5-1
J gene: TRBJ1-1
D gene: TRBD1
CDR3 protein: CASSPGTGLLTEAFF
CDR3 DNA: TGCGCCAGCAGCCCGGGGACAGGGCTCTTGACTGAAGCTTTCTTT

clone size: NA
V gene: TRBV5-5
J gene: TRBJ1-5
D gene: NA
CDR3 protein: CASRPDTRFNQPQHF
CDR3 DNA: TGTGCCAGCAGACCGGACACACGATTCAATCAGCCCCAGCATTTT

clone size: NA
V gene: TRBV4-1
J gene: TRBJ2-3
D gene: NA
CDR3 protein: CASSQDKGSSTDTQYF
CDR3 DNA: TGCGCCAGCAGCCAAGATAAGGGCAGTAGCACAGATACGCAGTATTTT

clone size: NA
V gene: TRBV4-1
J gene: TRBJ2-1
D gene: NA
CDR3 protein: CASSQDSGDYNEQFF
CDR3 DNA: TGCGCCAGCAGCCAAGATTCGGGGGATTACAATGAGCAGTTCTTC

clone size: NA
V gene: TRBV30
J gene: TRBJ2-2
D gene: TRBD2
CDR3 protein: CAWSENSGRVGYGELFF
CDR3 DNA: TGTGCCTGGAGTGAAAATAGCGGGAGGGTAGGCTACGGGGAGCTGTTTTTT

clone size: NA
V gene: TRBV6-5
J gene: TRBJ1-5
D gene: TRBD1
CDR3 protein: CASSYQTGGRQPQHF
CDR3 DNA: TGTGCCAGCAGTTACCAGACAGGGGGCCGGCAGCCCCAGCATTTT

clone size: NA
V gene: TRBV7-9
J gene: TRBJ1-5
D gene: NA
CDR3 protein: CASSQMGGHVPQHF
CDR3 DNA: TGTGCCAGCAGCCAAATGGGGGGGCACGTGCCCCAGCATTTT

clone size: NA
V gene: TRBV9
J gene: TRBJ2-5
D gene: NA
CDR3 protein: CASSVGTSREETQYF
CDR3 DNA: TGTGCCAGCAGCGTAGGAACTAGCCGAGAAGAGACCCAGTACTTC

clone size: NA
V gene: TRBV25-1
J gene: TRBJ1-1
D gene: NA
CDR3 protein: CASSETNLAEAFF
CDR3 DNA: TGTGCCAGCAGTGAGACGAACCTCGCTGAAGCTTTCTTT

clone size: medium-sized
V gene: TRBV19
J gene: TRBJ1-2
D gene: NA
CDR3 protein: CASKPGLGGYTF
CDR3 DNA: TGTGCCAGTAAGCCAGGTCTTGGTGGCTACACCTTC

clone size: NA
V gene: TRBV4-2
J gene: TRBJ1-1
D gene: NA
CDR3 protein: CASSQDRTPAEAFF
CDR3 DNA: TGTGCCAGCAGCCAAGATCGCACCCCCGCTGAAGCTTTCTTT

clone size: NA
V gene: TRBV5-6
J gene: TRBJ2-1
D gene: NA
CDR3 protein: CASSPTLGGEQFF
CDR3 DNA: TGTGCCAGCAGCCCGACTTTGGGCGGTGAGCAGTTCTTC

clone size: NA
V gene: TRBV7-8
J gene: TRBJ2-1
D gene: TRBD2
CDR3 protein: CASSLPLAGKNEQFF
CDR3 DNA: TGTGCCAGCAGCTTACCACTAGCGGGGAAGAATGAGCAGTTCTTC

clone size: NA
V gene: TRBV29-1
J gene: TRBJ1-3
D gene: NA
CDR3 protein: CSVAQGLGSGNTIYF
CDR3 DNA: TGCAGCGTGGCACAGGGACTTGGCTCTGGAAACACCATATATTTT

clone size: NA
V gene: TRBV9
J gene: TRBJ1-1
D gene: NA
CDR3 protein: CASSAWQNTEAFF
CDR3 DNA: TGTGCCAGCAGCGCGTGGCAGAACACTGAAGCTTTCTTT

clone size: NA
V gene: TRBV30
J gene: TRBJ1-2
D gene: NA
CDR3 protein: CAWSYPGQGANYGYTF
CDR3 DNA: TGTGCCTGGAGCTATCCGGGGCAGGGCGCTAACTATGGCTACACCTTC

clone size: NA
V gene: TRBV9
J gene: TRBJ2-7
D gene: TRBD1
CDR3 protein: CASSVRDRPYEQYF
CDR3 DNA: TGTGCCAGCAGCGTCCGGGACAGACCATACGAGCAGTACTTC

clone size: few
V gene: TRBV30
J gene: TRBJ1-3
D gene: TRBD1
CDR3 protein: CAWSSGGNSGNTIYF
CDR3 DNA: TGTGCCTGGAGTTCAGGGGGGAACTCTGGAAACACCATATATTTT

clone size: NA
V gene: TRBV29-1
J gene: TRBJ2-7
D gene: TRBD2
CDR3 protein: CSVEKEASGRPYEQYF
CDR3 DNA: TGCAGCGTTGAAAAAGAGGCTAGCGGGAGGCCCTACGAGCAGTACTTC

clone size: NA
V gene: TRBV13
J gene: TRBJ2-4
D gene: TRBD2
CDR3 protein: CASSLRSSGMQNIQYF
CDR3 DNA: TGTGCCAGCAGCTTGAGATCTAGCGGGATGCAAAACATTCAGTACTTC

clone size: once
V gene: TRBV10-1
J gene: TRBJ2-7
D gene: TRBD2
CDR3 protein: CASSPRAGGAYEQYF
CDR3 DNA: TGCGCCAGCAGTCCGAGGGCGGGGGGCGCCTACGAGCAGTACTTC

clone size: NA
V gene: TRBV29-1
J gene: TRBJ1-1
D gene: NA
CDR3 protein: CSVELSAKGTEAFF
CDR3 DNA: TGCAGCGTTGAATTGTCAGCCAAAGGCACTGAAGCTTTCTTT

clone size: NA
V gene: TRBV10-3
J gene: TRBJ1-2
D gene: NA
CDR3 protein: CAISLDTAGGYTF
CDR3 DNA: TGTGCCATCAGCCTGGATACGGCGGGGGGCTACACCTTC

clone size: NA
V gene: TRBV13
J gene: TRBJ1-1
D gene: NA
CDR3 protein: CASSFRSTEAFF
CDR3 DNA: TGTGCCAGCAGCTTCAGGAGCACTGAAGCTTTCTTT

clone size: few
V gene: TRBV6-1
J gene: TRBJ1-1
D gene: NA
CDR3 protein: CASTWVLRVNTEAFF
CDR3 DNA: TGTGCCAGCACATGGGTATTGAGGGTGAACACTGAAGCTTTCTTT

clone size: NA
V gene: TRBV29-1
J gene: TRBJ2-5
D gene: NA
CDR3 protein: CSVELGSETQYF
CDR3 DNA: TGCAGCGTTGAATTGGGGTCAGAGACCCAGTACTTC

clone size: NA
V gene: TRBV5-8
J gene: TRBJ1-2
D gene: TRBD1
CDR3 protein: CASSLAGGGGYGYTF
CDR3 DNA: TGTGCCAGCAGCTTGGCAGGGGGAGGAGGCTATGGCTACACCTTC

clone size: NA
V gene: TRBV6-6
J gene: TRBJ1-4
D gene: NA
CDR3 protein: CASSRGTAGEKLFF
CDR3 DNA: TGTGCCAGCAGTCGCGGGACGGCCGGGGAAAAACTGTTTTTT

clone size: NA
V gene: TRBV19
J gene: TRBJ1-1
D gene: NA
CDR3 protein: CATDWQGEAFF
CDR3 DNA: TGTGCCACAGACTGGCAGGGAGAAGCTTTCTTT

clone size: NA
V gene: TRBV5-4
J gene: TRBJ2-3
D gene: NA
CDR3 protein: CASRTRDTDTQYF
CDR3 DNA: TGTGCCAGCAGAACTAGGGACACAGATACGCAGTATTTT

clone size: NA
V gene: TRBV18
J gene: TRBJ2-1
D gene: NA
CDR3 protein: CASSPGAQGNEQFF
CDR3 DNA: TGTGCCAGCTCACCGGGCGCCCAGGGCAATGAGCAGTTCTTC

clone size: NA
V gene: TRBV7-2
J gene: TRBJ1-2
D gene: TRBD1
CDR3 protein: CASSPGQGRYGYTF
CDR3 DNA: TGTGCCAGCAGCCCCGGACAGGGGAGGTATGGCTACACCTTC

clone size: NA
V gene: TRBV7-9
J gene: TRBJ2-1
D gene: NA
CDR3 protein: CASSSDYLEQFF
CDR3 DNA: TGTGCCAGCAGCTCGGACTACCTCGAGCAGTTCTTC

clone size: NA
V gene: TRBV27
J gene: TRBJ1-2
D gene: TRBD1
CDR3 protein: CASSPDRGDRDSYGYTF
CDR3 DNA: TGTGCCAGCAGTCCAGACAGGGGGGACAGGGACTCCTATGGCTACACCTTC

clone size: NA
V gene: TRBV18
J gene: TRBJ2-7
D gene: TRBD2
CDR3 protein: CASSPELAGDNEQYF
CDR3 DNA: TGTGCCAGCTCACCAGAACTAGCGGGAGACAACGAGCAGTACTTC

clone size: NA
V gene: TRBV27
J gene: TRBJ2-7
D gene: TRBD2
CDR3 protein: CASSLAGVGSYEQYF
CDR3 DNA: TGTGCCAGCAGTTTGGCGGGAGTGGGTTCCTACGAGCAGTACTTC

clone size: NA
V gene: TRBV13
J gene: TRBJ1-1
D gene: NA
CDR3 protein: CASSSAGAYTEAFF
CDR3 DNA: TGTGCCAGCAGCTCAGCAGGGGCCTACACTGAAGCTTTCTTT

clone size: once
V gene: TRBV10-1
J gene: TRBJ1-5
D gene: TRBD1
CDR3 protein: CAGPLTPGTGGNQPQHF
CDR3 DNA: TGCGCCGGACCCCTTACCCCCGGGACAGGGGGCAATCAGCCCCAGCATTTT

clone size: NA
V gene: TRBV15
J gene: TRBJ1-1
D gene: NA
CDR3 protein: CATSREGANTEAFF
CDR3 DNA: TGTGCCACCAGCAGAGAGGGTGCGAACACTGAAGCTTTCTTT

clone size: once
V gene: TRBV6-5
J gene: TRBJ2-1
D gene: NA
CDR3 protein: CASSYSYSGANEQFF
CDR3 DNA: TGTGCCAGCAGTTACTCCTATTCAGGCGCGAATGAGCAGTTCTTC

clone size: NA
V gene: TRBV7-2
J gene: TRBJ1-1
D gene: TRBD1
CDR3 protein: CASSNRGLNTEAFF
CDR3 DNA: TGTGCCAGCAGCAACAGGGGACTGAACACTGAAGCTTTCTTT

clone size: few
V gene: TRBV7-7
J gene: TRBJ2-3
D gene: NA
CDR3 protein: CASSLGSGRTDTQYF
CDR3 DNA: TGTGCTAGCAGCTTAGGCAGCGGACGAACAGATACGCAGTATTTT

clone size: few
V gene: TRBV29-1
J gene: TRBJ1-2
D gene: NA
CDR3 protein: CSALHTNYGYTF
CDR3 DNA: TGCAGCGCCTTACATACCAACTATGGCTACACCTTC

clone size: NA
V gene: TRBV5-1
J gene: TRBJ1-1
D gene: NA
CDR3 protein: CASSWAGRGDAEAFF
CDR3 DNA: TGCGCCAGCAGCTGGGCGGGGCGTGGGGACGCTGAAGCTTTCTTT

clone size: NA
V gene: TRBV5-6
J gene: TRBJ2-5
D gene: NA
CDR3 protein: CASSLDSGYQETQYF
CDR3 DNA: TGTGCCAGCAGCTTGGATTCAGGCTACCAAGAGACCCAGTACTTC

clone size: NA
V gene: TRBV20-1
J gene: TRBJ2-1
D gene: NA
CDR3 protein: CSASRNEQFF
CDR3 DNA: TGCAGTGCCAGTAGGAATGAGCAGTTCTTC

clone size: few
V gene: TRBV7-2
J gene: TRBJ2-5
D gene: NA
CDR3 protein: CASSPTALRETQYF
CDR3 DNA: TGTGCCAGCAGCCCGACGGCTCTTCGGGAGACCCAGTACTTC

clone size: NA
V gene: TRBV5-6
J gene: TRBJ1-5
D gene: NA
CDR3 protein: CASSFFGRPGNQPQHF
CDR3 DNA: TGTGCCAGCAGCTTTTTTGGAAGGCCAGGCAATCAGCCCCAGCATTTT

clone size: NA
V gene: TRBV7-9
J gene: TRBJ2-4
D gene: NA
CDR3 protein: CASSLDLGHQYF
CDR3 DNA: TGTGCCAGCAGCTTAGACCTGGGACATCAGTACTTC